This TCR beta chain was identified in a study of regulatory T cells in long-lasting Graves disease. The time point: persistent/refractory GD, antithyroid drugs over 5 years with positive TRAb. Extracted PBMC RNA gave rise to the TCR library. Per American Thyroid Association guidelines, Graves' disease was diagnosed. Peripheral blood, around 9 milliliters of it, was drawn into EDTA tubes. Building the TCR beta libraries relied on iRepertoire HTBI primers, and CDR3 regions underwent Arm-PCR. Each CDR3 protein gets one entry after TCRdb re-called the multiplex PCR reads with MiXCR. The table lists 300,000 to 500,000 distinct CDR3 sequences, roughly 20% of them singletons. The CDR3 runs to 14 residues. V was cut by 7 bases and J by 9 bases, with 19 bases left in between. CDR1 is MDHEN and CDR2 is SYDVKM in the germline V gene.

The sequences come from peripheral blood mononuclear cells (PBMCs), collected when the disease was refractory, from a patient treated with antithyroid drugs. V and J are TRBV28 and TRBJ2-4; D is possibly TRBD1 or TRBD2 (7 bases each). This sequence originates from a female donor with Graves disease. This CDR3 is CASTSGGGQTIQYF. The CDR3 DNA reads TGTGCCAGCACCTCAGGGGGGGGCCAAACCATTCAGTACTTC.